The sequence of this T cell receptor beta chain was determined in a study of T-cell reconstitution after alpha-beta-depleted transplantation in children. Overall study findings and caveats: Approximately two months post-transplant, alpha-beta T cells reportedly originated from several hundred expanded graft clones.

On this clonotype: Its antigen is unidentified.

Unique molecular identifiers were used in preparing the TCRbeta library. From the PCR reads, TCRdb called clonotypes with MiXCR, one entry per CDR3 protein. The data show around 500,000 distinct CDR3 sequences, around 23% seen once. The CDR3 is 14 amino acids. Trimming removed 6 bases from V and 7 bases from J, with 19 bases in between. The germline V gene has CDR1 SGHRS and CDR2 YFSETQ. The starting material was PBMCs, mostly from graft donor cells, obtained 360 days after TCRalphabeta/CD19-depleted stem cell transplant. This TCR was recovered from a boy under two years old who had a stem cell transplant for acute myeloid leukemia, so the T cells may come from the graft donor. The chain joins TRBV5-1 to TRBJ1-2; D possibly corresponds to TRBD1 (6 bases). The CDR3 sequence: CASMQGPEARGYTF. Here the CDR3 DNA reads TGCGCCAGCATGCAGGGGCCCGAGGCACGTGGCTACACCTTC.